Below are 2 T cell receptor beta chains sequenced from a single sample in a study of blood T cell repertoires in COVID-19. The data were produced by immunoSEQ multiplex PCR, yet TCRdb's version contains in-frame clones alone and is incomplete. The repertoire has under 300,000 clones, approximately 88% of them found once; the top ten carry approximately 2.3%. The sequencing sample was made of PBMCs or T cells enriched from blood (not recorded which). These receptors all stem from a woman aged 40 to 50 with acute COVID-19.

In this sample, this clone turned up a few times. This CDR3 is CASSEWGQVQETQYF. CDR3 bases: TGTGCCAGCAGTGAGTGGGGACAAGTACAAGAGACCCAGTACTTC. This chain connects TRBV6-1 to TRBJ2-5; D possibly corresponds to TRBD1 (6 bases). This CDR3 region has 15 residues. V shed 3 bases and J shed 2 bases, with 13 bases lying between them. Germline lookup yields CDR1 MNHNS and CDR2 SASEGT.

The chain employs TRBV18 and TRBJ2-1; a possible D gene is TRBD1 (5 bases). The V end was cut by 6 bases, the J end by 4 bases, with 13 bases between. This CDR3 region has 14 residues. Germline loops: CDR1 KGHSH, CDR2 LQKENI. In DNA form, the CDR3 reads TGTGCCAGCTCGTCTGACCCAGGGTACAATGAGCAGTTCTTC. It codes for CASSSDPGYNEQFF.